What follows are 3 T cell receptor beta chains derived from one specimen sequenced in a study of type 1 and type 2 diabetes patients. Amplification started from genomic DNA. Amplification of the beta chain CDR3 used 30 forward and 13 reverse multiplex primers. TCRdb re-analysed the multiplex PCR reads in MiXCR, keeping a single row per CDR3 protein. The top ten hold roughly an eighth of the sample, which has fewer than 300,000 distinct CDR3 sequences, roughly 44% seen once. The sequencing sample was made of peripheral blood mononuclear cells (PBMCs). The source of these receptors is a young man with type 2 diabetes.

The CDR3 here is CASSQAGLAGGPTQYF. The CDR3 DNA reads as TGTGCCAGCAGCCAAGCGGGACTAGCGGGAGGCCCGACCCAGTACTTC. The J gene is TRBJ2-5, the V gene TRBV14, with 15 positions matching TRBD2. This CDR3 contains 16 residues. V gave up 1 base and J gave up 7 bases; unmatched junction bases: 4. Germline-derived CDR1 and CDR2 are SGHDN and FVKESK.

The chain couples TRBV20-1 to TRBJ1-1, with a weak D call TRBD1 (5 bases). Germline CDR1 reads DFQATT; CDR2 reads SNEGSKA (reference sequence). Between the trimmed V and J ends, which lost 0 bases and 4 bases, there was a span of 9 bases. The CDR3 spans 13 residues. The CDR3 spells CSARELGATEAFF. The CDR3 region has the DNA TGCAGTGCTAGAGAACTAGGGGCCACTGAAGCTTTCTTT.

This clonotype was observed a handful of times. V usage is TRBV15 and J usage is TRBJ2-3; D might be TRBD2 (6 bases). Germline lookup yields CDR1 LNHNV and CDR2 YYDKDF (reference sequence). The CDR3 extends over 16 amino acids. The ends were cut back, 1 base at V and 2 bases at J, with 13 bases in the middle. The chain's CDR3 is CATSRVRGTFTDTQYF. Here the CDR3 DNA reads TGTGCCACCAGCAGAGTTCGCGGGACTTTCACAGATACGCAGTATTTT.